This T cell receptor beta chain is from a study of cytomegalovirus exposure and HLA in healthy donors. Assay: immunoSEQ multiplex PCR; the TCRdb copy retains only in-frame clones and omits some. The sample has some 120,000 clones; 90% to 96% are singletons. General study findings and limits: It was approximately 150 TCR beta chains that were listed as cytomegalovirus-associated.

The CDR3 runs 16 residues. V lost 0 bases, J lost 7 bases, and 16 bases lay in between. Germline assignment: CDR1 LGHNA and CDR2 YSLEER. Concerning this clone: Its antigen is not known.

Source material: PBMCs. This sequence originates from a man aged 18 to 29 in good health and CMV-seronegative. This sequence joins TRBV4-3 and TRBJ2-1; perhaps TRBD1 as D (5 bases). The CDR3, as DNA: TGCGCCAGCAGCCAAGATAGAGCAGGGATGGGGAATGAGCAGTTCTTC. It yields the protein CASSQDRAGMGNEQFF.